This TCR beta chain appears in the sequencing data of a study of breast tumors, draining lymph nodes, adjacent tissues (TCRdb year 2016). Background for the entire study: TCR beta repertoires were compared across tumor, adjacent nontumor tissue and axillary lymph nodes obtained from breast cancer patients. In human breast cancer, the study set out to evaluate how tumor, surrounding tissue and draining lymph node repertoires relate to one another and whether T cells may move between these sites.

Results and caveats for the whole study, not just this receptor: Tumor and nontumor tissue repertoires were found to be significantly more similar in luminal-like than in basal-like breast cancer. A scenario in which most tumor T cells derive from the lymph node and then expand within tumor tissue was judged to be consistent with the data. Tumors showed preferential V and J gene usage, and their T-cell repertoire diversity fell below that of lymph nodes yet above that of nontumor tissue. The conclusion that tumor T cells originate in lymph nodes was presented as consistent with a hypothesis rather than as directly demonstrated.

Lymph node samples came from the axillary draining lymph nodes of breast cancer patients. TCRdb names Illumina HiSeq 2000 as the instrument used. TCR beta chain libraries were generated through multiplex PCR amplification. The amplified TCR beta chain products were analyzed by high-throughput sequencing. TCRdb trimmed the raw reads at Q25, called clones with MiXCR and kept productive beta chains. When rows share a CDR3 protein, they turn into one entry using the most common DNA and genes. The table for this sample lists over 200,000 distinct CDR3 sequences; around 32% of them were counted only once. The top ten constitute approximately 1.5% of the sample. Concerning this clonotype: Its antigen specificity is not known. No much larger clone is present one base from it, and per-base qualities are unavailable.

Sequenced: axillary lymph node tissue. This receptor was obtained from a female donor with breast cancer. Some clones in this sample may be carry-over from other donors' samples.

The sequenced DNA: TGTGCCAGCAGCTTAGCCTCGGGTTATACAGCTACGCAGCATTTT. Translated, this is CASSLASGYTATQHF. The receptor chain draws on TRBV7-9 and TRBJ2-3, with the D gene too uncertain to name. The better agreement between TRBJ1-5 and the DNA end casts doubt on the J call. CDR1 and CDR2, per the germline V gene (reference sequence), are SEHNR and FQNEAQ. From cysteine to phenylalanine, the CDR3 is 15 amino acids long. CDR3 DNA only is kept here, 45 bases in frame from base 1.